This T cell receptor (beta chain) was sequenced for a study of human T cells and chemical hapten exposure. Study-wide context: Scalp application of diphenylcyclopropenone was performed weekly in patients across the entire roughly 23-week study. Study outcomes and limitations: TCRs exceeding 1 in 1000 frequency stayed unchanged with DPC sensitization.

The V and J ends lost 0 bases and 0 bases respectively, with 18 bases between them. The CDR3 covers 19 residues. The germline V gene has CDR1 KGHSH and CDR2 LQKENI. The time point here: patch test 3, about 24 weeks after DPC sensitization. Documented treatment: therapeutic diphenylcyclopropenone sensitization with weekly scalp DPC. It was unfractionated whole blood from which total RNA was extracted. The library gave individual cDNA molecules unique molecular identifiers. TCRdb reanalysed the RACE reads using MiXCR and keeps one entry per CDR3 protein. The repertoire holds over 75,000 distinct CDR3 sequences, around 9.9% seen once, with around 1.1% in the top ten. The sample holds many counts of this clonotype. Its matching antigen is unknown.

The rearrangement joins TRBV18 to TRBJ1-3; possibly TRBD1 for D (5 bases). The sample was whole blood, taken in connection with sensitization to the hapten diphenylcyclopropenone (DPC). The sequence was collected from a woman aged 25 to 39 with alopecia areata. Some clones in this sample may be carry-over from other donors' samples. CDR3 sequence reads: CASSPPGRDPSTSGNTIYF. CDR3 DNA sequence: TGTGCCAGCTCACCACCGGGACGGGACCCTTCAACCTCTGGAAACACCATATATTTT.